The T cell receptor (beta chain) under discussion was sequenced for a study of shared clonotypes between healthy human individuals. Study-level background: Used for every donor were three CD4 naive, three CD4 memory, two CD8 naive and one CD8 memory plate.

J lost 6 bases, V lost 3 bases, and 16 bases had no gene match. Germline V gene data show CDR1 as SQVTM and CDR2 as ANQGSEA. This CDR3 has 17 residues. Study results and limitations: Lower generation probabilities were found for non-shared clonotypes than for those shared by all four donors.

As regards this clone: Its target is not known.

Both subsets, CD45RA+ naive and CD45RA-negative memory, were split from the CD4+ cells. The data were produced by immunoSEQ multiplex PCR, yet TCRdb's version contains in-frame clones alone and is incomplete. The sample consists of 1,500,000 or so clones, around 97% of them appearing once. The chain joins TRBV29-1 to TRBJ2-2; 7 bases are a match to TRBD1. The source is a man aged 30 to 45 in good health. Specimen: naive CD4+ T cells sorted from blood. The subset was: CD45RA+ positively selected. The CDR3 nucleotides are TGCAGCGTTGAGCGCCCCCACCCCGGACAGGTCGCCGGGGAGCTGTTTTTT. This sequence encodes CSVERPHPGQVAGELFF.